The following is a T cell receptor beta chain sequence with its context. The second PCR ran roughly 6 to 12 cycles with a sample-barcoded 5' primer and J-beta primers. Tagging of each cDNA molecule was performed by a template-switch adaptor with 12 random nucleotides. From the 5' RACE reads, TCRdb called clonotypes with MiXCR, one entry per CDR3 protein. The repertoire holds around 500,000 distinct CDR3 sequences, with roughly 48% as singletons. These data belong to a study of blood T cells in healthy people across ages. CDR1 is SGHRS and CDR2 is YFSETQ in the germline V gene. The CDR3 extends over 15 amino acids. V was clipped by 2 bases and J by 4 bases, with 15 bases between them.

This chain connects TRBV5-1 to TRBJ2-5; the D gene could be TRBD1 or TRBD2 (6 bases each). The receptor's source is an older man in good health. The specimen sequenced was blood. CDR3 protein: CASSFLGGLGETQYF. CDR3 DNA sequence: TGCGCCAGCAGCTTCCTGGGGGGCTTGGGAGAGACCCAGTACTTC.